This T cell receptor (beta chain) was sequenced for a study of cytomegalovirus exposure and HLA in healthy donors. Notes on the study in general: A missense variant in DCLRE1C was later tied to TCR beta V- and J-gene trimming.

Worth noting for this clone: What it binds is not known.

This donor's record omits CMV serostatus. Germline V gene sequence: CDR1 MNHEY, CDR2 SMNVEV (reference sequence). The CDR3 has 14 residues. V lost 4 bases, J lost 2 bases, and 2 bases stayed unmatched. PCR employed 60 Vbeta and 13 Jbeta primers. Sequencing used immunoSEQ multiplex PCR; TCRdb keeps in-frame clones, though not all of them. The sample holds 90,000 to 150,000 clones, 70% to 80% seen once. This rearrangement joins TRBV27 to TRBJ1-5; 7 positions agree with TRBD1. This TCR derives from a human donor in good health. Sequenced: PBMCs. This chain's CDR3 is CASSSQGRNQPQHF. The CDR3 DNA reads TGTGCCAGCAGTTCACAGGGGCGCAATCAGCCCCAGCATTTT.